This record looks at one T cell receptor beta chain sequence and its context. The entry originates in a study of blood T cell repertoires in COVID-19. On the study more broadly: Sample material is recorded as cDNA or gDNA derived from T cells, B-cell-depleted T cells, or PBMCs.

Cohorts were based on clinical histories the participants reported. Per the study methods: Scientists estimated how many nucleated cells there were by amplifying reference gene primers. TCRdb keeps only in-frame clones here, not all; method: immunoSEQ multiplex PCR. V and J calls and clone size are copied from that table; D and trimming were computed from the DNA. Of about 140,000 clones detected, 70% to 90% appear once; the ten largest clones hold 3% to 3.5%. In germline, CDR1 is SNHLY, CDR2 FYNNEI. There are 13 residues in the CDR3. Trimming took off 7 bases at V and 0 bases at J, with 7 bases between the two ends.

Sequencing was performed on PBMCs or T cells enriched from blood (not recorded which). The TCR originated in a woman aged 45-60 years with acute COVID-19. This chain uses TRBV2 with TRBJ1-5; D not resolved. The CDR3 nucleotides read TGTGCCAGCACGGGAAATAGCAATCAGCCCCAGCATTTT. Protein sequence: CASTGNSNQPQHF. Variable domain in full (rest from reference TRBV2 and TRBJ1-5): EPEVTQTPSHQVTQMGQEVILRCVPISNHLYFYWYRQILGQKVEFLVSFYNNEISEKSEIFDDQFSVERPDGSNFTLKIRSTKLEDSAMYFCASTGNSNQPQHFGDGTRLSIL.